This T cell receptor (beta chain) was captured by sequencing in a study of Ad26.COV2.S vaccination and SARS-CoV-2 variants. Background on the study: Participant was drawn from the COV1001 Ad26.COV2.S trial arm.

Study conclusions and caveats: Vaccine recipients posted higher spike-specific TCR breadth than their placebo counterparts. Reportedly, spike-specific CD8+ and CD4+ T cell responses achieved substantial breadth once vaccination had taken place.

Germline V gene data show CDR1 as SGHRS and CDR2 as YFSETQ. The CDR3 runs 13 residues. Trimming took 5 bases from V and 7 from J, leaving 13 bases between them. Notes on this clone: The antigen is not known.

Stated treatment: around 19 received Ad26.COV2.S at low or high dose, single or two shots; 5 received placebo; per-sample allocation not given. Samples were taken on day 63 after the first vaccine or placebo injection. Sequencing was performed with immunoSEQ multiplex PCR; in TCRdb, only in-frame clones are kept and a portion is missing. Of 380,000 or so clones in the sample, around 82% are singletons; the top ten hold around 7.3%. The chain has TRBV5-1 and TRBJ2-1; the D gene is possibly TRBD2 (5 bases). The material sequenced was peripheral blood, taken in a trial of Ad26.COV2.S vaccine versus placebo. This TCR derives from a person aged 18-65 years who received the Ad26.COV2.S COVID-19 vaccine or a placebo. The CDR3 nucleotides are TGCGCCAGCAGGAAAGGGAGTAGGAATGAGCAGTTCTTC. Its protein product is CASRKGSRNEQFF.